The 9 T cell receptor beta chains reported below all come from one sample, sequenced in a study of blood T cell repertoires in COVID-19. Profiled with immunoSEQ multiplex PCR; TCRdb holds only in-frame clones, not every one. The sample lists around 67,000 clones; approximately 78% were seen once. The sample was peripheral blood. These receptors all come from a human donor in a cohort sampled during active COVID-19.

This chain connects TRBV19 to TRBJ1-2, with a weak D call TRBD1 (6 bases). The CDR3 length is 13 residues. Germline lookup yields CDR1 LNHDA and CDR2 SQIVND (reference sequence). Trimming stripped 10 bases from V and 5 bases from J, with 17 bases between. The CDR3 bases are TGTGCCACTGGGACATCCTTAACTTATGGCTACACCTTC. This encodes CATGTSLTYGYTF.

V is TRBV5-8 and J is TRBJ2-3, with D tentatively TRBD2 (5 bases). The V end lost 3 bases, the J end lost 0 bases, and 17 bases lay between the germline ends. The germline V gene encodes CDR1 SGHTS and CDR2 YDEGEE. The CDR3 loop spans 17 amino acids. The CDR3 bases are TGTGCCAGCAGCTGGTTCCGAGCGGAGTATAGCACAGATACGCAGTATTTT. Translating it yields CASSWFRAEYSTDTQYF.

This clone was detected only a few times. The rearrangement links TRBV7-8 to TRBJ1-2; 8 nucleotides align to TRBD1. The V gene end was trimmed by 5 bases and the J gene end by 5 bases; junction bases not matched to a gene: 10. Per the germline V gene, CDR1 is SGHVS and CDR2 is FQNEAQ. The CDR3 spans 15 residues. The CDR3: CASSIRTGPEYGYTF. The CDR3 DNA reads TGTGCCAGCAGCATTCGGACAGGGCCGGAATATGGCTACACCTTC. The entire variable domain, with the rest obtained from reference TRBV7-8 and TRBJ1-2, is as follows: GAGVSQSPRYKVAKRGQDVALRCDPISGHVSLFWYQQALGQGPEFLTYFQNEAQLDKSGLPSDRFFAERPEGSVSTLKIQRTQQEDSAVYLCASSIRTGPEYGYTFGSGTRLTVV.

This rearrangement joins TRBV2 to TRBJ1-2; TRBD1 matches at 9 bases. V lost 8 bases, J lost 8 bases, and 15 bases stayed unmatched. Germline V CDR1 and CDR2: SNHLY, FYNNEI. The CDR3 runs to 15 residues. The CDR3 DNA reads TGTGCCAGCCGAGGCGGGACAGGGCCGGAGCCCGGCTACACCTTC. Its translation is CASRGGTGPEPGYTF.

Here the CDR3 reads CASSLGSNTGYITRGYTF. The CDR3 DNA follows: TGTGCCAGCAGCTTAGGGTCTAACACAGGGTACATTACTCGTGGCTACACCTTC. The chain couples TRBV7-8 to TRBJ1-2, with a tentative D call TRBD1 (6 bases). This CDR3 region has 18 residues. CDR1 and CDR2 from the germline V gene are SGHVS and FQNEAQ. V was shortened by 1 base and J by 7 bases, with 25 bases between the two germline ends.

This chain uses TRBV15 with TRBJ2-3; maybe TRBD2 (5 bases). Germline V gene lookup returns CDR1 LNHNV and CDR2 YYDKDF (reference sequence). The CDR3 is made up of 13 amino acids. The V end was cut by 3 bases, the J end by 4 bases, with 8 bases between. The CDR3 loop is CATSSTRADTQYF. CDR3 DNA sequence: TGTGCCACCAGCAGCACTAGGGCAGATACGCAGTATTTT.

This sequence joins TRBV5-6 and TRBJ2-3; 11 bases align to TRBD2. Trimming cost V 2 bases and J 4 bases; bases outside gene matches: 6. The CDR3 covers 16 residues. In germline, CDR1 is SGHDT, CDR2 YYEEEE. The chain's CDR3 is CASSLPSGRLADTQYF. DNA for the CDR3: TGTGCCAGCAGCTTACCTAGCGGGAGGTTGGCAGATACGCAGTATTTT.

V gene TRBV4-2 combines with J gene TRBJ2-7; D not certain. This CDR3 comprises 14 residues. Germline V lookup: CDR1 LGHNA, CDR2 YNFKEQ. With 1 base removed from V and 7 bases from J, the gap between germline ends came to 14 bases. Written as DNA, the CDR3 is TGTGCCAGCAGCCAAGTAGGTCAGGCGCTGGAGCAGTACTTC. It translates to CASSQVGQALEQYF.

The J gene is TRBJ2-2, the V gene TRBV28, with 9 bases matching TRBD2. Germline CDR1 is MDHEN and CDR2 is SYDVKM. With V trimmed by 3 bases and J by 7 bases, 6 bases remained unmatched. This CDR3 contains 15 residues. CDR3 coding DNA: TGTGCCAGCAGTTTCCGTAGCGGGAGTAGCGGGGAGCTGTTTTTT. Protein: CASSFRSGSSGELFF. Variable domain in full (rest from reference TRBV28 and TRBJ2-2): DVKVTQSSRYLVKRTGEKVFLECVQDMDHENMFWYRQDPGLGLRLIYFSYDVKMKEKGDIPEGYSVSREKKERFSLILESASTNQTSMYLCASSFRSGSSGELFFGEGSRLTVL.